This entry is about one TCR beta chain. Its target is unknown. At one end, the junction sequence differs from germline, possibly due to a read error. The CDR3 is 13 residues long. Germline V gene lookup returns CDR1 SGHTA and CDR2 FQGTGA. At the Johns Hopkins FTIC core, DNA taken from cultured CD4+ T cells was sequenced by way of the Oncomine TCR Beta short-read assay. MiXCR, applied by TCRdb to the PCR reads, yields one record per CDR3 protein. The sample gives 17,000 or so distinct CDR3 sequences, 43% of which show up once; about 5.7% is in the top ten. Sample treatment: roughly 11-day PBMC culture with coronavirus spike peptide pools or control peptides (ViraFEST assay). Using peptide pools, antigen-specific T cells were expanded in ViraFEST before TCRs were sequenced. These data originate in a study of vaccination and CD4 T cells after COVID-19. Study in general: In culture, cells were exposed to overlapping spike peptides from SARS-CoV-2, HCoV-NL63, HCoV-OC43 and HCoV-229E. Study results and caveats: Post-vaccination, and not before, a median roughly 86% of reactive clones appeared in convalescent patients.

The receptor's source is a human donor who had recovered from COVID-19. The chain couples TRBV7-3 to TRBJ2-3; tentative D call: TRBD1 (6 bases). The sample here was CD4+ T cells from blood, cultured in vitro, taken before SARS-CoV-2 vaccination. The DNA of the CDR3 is TGTGCCAGCAGCCTAACAGGGACAGATACGCAGTATTTT. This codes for CASSLTGTDTQYF. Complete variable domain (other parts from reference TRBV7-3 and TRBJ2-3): GAGVSQTPSNKVTEKGKYVELRCDPISGHTALYWYRQSLGQGPEFLIYFQGTGAADDSGLPNDRFFAVRPEGSVSTLKIQRTERGDSAVYLCASSLTGTDTQYFGPGTRLTVL.